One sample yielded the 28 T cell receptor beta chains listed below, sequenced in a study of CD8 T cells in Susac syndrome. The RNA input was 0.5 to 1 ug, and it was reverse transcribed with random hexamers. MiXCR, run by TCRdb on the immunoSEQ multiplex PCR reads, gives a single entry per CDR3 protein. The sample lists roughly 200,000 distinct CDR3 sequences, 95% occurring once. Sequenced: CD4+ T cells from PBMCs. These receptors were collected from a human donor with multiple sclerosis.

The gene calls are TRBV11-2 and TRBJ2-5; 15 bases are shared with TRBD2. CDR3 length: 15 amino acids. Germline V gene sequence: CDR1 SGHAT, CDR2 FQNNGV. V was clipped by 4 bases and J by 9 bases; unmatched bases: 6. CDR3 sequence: CASSSGLAGGSAQYF. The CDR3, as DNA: TGTGCCAGCAGCTCGGGACTAGCGGGGGGATCGGCCCAGTACTTC. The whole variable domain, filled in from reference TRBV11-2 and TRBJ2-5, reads EAGVAQSPRYKIIEKRQSVAFWCNPISGHATLYWYQQILGQGPKLLIQFQNNGVVDDSQLPKDRFSAERLKGVDSTLKIQPAKLEDSAVYLCASSSGLAGGSAQYFGPGTRLLVL.

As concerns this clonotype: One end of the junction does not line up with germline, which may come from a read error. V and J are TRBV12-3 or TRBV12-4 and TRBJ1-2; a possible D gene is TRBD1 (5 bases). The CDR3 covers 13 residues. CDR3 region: CASTLDSLYGYTF. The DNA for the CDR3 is TGTGCCAGCACTTTAGACAGCTTATATGGCTACACCTTC.

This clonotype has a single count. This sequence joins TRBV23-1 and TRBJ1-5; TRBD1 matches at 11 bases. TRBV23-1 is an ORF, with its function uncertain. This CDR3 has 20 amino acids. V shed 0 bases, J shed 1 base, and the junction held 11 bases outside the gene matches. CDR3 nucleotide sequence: TGCGCCAGCAGTCAATCGAAAGGGGACAGGGGGTTTAGGAGCAATCAGCCCCAGCATTTT. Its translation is CASSQSKGDRGFRSNQPQHF.

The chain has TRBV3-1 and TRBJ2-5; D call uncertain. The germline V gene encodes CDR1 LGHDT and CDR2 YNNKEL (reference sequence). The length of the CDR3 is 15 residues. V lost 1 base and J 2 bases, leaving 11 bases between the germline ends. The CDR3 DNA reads TGTGCCAGCAGCCAAGGTCCAGGCGGTCAAGAGACCCAGTACTTC. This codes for CASSQGPGGQETQYF.

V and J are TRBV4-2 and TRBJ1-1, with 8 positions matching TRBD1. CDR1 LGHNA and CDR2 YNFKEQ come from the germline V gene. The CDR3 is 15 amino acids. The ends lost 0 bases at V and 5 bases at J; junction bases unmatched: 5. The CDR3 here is CASSQELQGATEAFF. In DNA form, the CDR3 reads TGTGCCAGCAGCCAAGAGTTGCAGGGGGCGACTGAAGCTTTCTTT.

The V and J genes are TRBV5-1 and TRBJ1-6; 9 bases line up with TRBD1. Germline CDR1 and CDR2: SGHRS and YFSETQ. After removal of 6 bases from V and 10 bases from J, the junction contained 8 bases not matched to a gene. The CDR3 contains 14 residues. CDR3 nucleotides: TGCGCCAGCACAGGACGGACAGGGGAATCACCCCTCCACTTT. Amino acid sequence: CASTGRTGESPLHF.

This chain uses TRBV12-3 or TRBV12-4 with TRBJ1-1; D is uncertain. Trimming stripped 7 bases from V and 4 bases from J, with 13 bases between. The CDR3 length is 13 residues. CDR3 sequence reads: CASTRVLGTEAFF. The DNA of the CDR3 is TGTGCCAGCACGAGGGTTTTAGGCACTGAAGCTTTCTTT.

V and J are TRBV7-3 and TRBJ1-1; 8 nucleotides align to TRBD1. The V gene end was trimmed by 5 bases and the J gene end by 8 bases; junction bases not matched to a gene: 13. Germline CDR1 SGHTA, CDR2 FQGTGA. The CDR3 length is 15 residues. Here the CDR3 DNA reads TGTGCCAGCAGCCGACAGGGGAAAGGGTTAGGAGAAGCTTTCTTT. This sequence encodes CASSRQGKGLGEAFF.

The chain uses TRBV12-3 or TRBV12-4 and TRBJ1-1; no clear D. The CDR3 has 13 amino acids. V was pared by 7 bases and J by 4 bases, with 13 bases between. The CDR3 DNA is TGTGCCAGCAACCTTGTAGGAAGCACTGAAGCTTTCTTT. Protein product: CASNLVGSTEAFF.

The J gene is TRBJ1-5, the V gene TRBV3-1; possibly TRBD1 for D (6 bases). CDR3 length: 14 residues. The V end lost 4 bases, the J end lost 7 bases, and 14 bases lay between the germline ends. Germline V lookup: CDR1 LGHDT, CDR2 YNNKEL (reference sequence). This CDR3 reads CASSRMGAIQPQHF. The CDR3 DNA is TGTGCCAGCAGCCGTATGGGGGCCATCCAGCCCCAGCATTTT.

This CDR3 reads CSARVRLPVQETQYF. Written as DNA, the CDR3 is TGCAGTGCTAGAGTCCGACTCCCCGTCCAAGAGACCCAGTACTTC. This rearrangement joins TRBV20-1 to TRBJ2-5, with unresolved D. There are 15 residues in the CDR3. Germline values: CDR1 DFQATT, CDR2 SNEGSKA (reference sequence). V was shortened by 1 base and J by 1 base, with 13 bases between the two germline ends.

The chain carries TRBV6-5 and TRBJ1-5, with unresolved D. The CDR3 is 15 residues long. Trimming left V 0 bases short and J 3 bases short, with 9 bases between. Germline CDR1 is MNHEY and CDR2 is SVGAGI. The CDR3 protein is CASSYSGVINQPQHF. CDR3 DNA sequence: TGTGCCAGCAGTTACTCCGGGGTAATCAATCAGCCCCAGCATTTT.

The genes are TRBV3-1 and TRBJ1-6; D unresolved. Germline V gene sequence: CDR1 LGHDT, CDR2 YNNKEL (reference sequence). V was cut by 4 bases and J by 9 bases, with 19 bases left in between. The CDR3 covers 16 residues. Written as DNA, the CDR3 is TGTGCCAGCAGCCTAGTGGCGGTGCCGGGTAGTTCACCCCTCCACTTT. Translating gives CASSLVAVPGSSPLHF. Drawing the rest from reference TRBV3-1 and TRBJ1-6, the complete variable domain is DTAVSQTPKYLVTQMGNDKSIKCEQNLGHDTMYWYKQDSKKFLKIMFSYNNKELIINETVPNRFSPKSPDKAHLNLHINSLELGDSAVYFCASSLVAVPGSSPLHFGNGTRLTVT.

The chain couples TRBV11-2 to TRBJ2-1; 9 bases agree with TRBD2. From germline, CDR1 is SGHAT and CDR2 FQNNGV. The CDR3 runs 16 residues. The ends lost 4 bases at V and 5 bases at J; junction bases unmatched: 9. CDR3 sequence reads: CASSSALAGNNNEQFF. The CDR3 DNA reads TGTGCCAGCAGCTCGGCCCTAGCGGGGAATAACAATGAGCAGTTCTTC.

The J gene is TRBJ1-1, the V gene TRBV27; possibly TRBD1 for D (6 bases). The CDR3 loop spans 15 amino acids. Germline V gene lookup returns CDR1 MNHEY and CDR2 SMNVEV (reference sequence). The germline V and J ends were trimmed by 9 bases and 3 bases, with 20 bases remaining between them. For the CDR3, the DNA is TGTGCCAGTAGCCGGTACTGGACAGAGCACACTGAAGCTTTCTTT. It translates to CASSRYWTEHTEAFF.

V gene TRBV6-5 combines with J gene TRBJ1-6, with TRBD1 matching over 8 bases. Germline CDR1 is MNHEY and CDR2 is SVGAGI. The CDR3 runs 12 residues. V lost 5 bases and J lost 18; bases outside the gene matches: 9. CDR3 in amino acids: CASSGRQGMPHF. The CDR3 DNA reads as TGTGCCAGCAGTGGCCGACAGGGGATGCCCCACTTT.

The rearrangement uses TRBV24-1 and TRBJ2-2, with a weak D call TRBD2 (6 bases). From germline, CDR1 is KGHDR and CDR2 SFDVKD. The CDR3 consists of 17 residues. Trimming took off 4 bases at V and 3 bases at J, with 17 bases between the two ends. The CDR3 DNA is TGTGCCACCAGTGACTCATCTCGGCGGGGCGACACCGGGGAGCTGTTTTTT. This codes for CATSDSSRRGDTGELFF.

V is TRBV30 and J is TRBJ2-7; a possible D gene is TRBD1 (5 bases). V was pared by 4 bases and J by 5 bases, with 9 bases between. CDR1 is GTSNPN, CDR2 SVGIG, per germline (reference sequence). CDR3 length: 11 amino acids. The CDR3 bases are TGTGCCTGGATTTCAGGGAACGAGCAGTACGTC. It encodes CAWISGNEQYV.

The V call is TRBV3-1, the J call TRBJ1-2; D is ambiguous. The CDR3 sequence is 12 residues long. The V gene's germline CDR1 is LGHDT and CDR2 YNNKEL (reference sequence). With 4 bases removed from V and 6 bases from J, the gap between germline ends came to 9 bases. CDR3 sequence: CASSPTDHGYTF. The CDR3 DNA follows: TGTGCCAGCAGCCCCACGGACCATGGCTACACCTTC.

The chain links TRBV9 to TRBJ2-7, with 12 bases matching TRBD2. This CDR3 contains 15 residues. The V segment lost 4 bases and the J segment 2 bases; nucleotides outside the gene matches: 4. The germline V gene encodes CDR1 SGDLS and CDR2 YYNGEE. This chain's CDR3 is CASSPRLAGAYEQYF. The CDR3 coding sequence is TGTGCCAGCAGCCCCCGACTAGCGGGGGCCTACGAGCAGTACTTC.

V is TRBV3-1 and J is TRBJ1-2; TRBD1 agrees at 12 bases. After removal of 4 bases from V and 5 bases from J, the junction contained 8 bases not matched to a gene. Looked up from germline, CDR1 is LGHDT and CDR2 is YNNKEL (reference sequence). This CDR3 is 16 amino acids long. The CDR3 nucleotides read TGTGCCAGCAGCCGCCCCGGGACAGGGGGCTCTTATGGCTACACCTTC. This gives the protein CASSRPGTGGSYGYTF.

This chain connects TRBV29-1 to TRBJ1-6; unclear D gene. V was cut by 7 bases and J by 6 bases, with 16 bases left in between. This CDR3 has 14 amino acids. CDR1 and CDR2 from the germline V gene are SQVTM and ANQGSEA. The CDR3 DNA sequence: TGCAGCGCCACGACGGGCCGGACTAATTCACCCCTCCACTTT. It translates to CSATTGRTNSPLHF. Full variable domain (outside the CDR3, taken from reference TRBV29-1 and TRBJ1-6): SAVISQKPSRDICQRGTSLTIQCQVDSQVTMMFWYRQQPGQSLTLIATANQGSEATYESGFVIDKFPISRPNLTFSTLTVSNMSPEDSSIYLCSATTGRTNSPLHFGNGTRLTVT.

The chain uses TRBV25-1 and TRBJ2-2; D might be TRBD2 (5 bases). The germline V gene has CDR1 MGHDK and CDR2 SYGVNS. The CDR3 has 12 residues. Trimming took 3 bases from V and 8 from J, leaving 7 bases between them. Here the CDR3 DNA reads TGTGCCAGCAGTGACGGGGTAGGGGAGCTGTTTTTT. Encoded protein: CASSDGVGELFF.

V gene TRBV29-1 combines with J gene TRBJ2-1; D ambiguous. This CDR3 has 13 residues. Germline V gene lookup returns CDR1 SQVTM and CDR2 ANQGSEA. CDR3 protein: CTVRQSSYNEQFF. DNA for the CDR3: TGCACCGTAAGACAAAGCTCCTACAATGAGCAGTTCTTC.

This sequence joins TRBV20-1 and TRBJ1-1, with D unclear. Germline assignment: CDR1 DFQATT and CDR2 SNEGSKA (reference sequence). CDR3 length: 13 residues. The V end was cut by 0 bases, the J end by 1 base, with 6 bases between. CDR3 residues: CSARDGKNTEAFF. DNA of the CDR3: TGCAGTGCTAGAGATGGGAAGAACACTGAAGCTTTCTTT.

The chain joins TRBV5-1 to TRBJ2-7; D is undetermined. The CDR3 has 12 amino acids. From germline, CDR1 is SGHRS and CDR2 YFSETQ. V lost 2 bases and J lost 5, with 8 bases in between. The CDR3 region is CASSLDVHEQYF. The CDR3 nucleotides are TGCGCCAGCAGCTTAGACGTCCACGAGCAGTACTTC.

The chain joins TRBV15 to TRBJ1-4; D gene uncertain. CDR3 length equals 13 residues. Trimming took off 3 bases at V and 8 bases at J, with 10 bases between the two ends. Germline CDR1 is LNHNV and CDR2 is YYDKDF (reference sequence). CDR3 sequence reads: CATSRDLGEKLFF. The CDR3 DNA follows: TGTGCCACCAGCAGGGACCTCGGGGAAAAACTGTTTTTT.

Here the CDR3 reads CASSLWQGTEAFF. CDR3 DNA sequence: TGTGCCAGCAGCTTGTGGCAGGGAACTGAAGCTTTCTTT. V gene TRBV5-4 combines with J gene TRBJ1-1, with a weak D call TRBD1 (5 bases). CDR1 and CDR2 (germline): SGHNT, YYREEE (reference sequence). The V gene lost 1 base and the J gene lost 5 bases, with 9 bases spanning the gap. The CDR3 loop spans 13 amino acids.